The 27 T cell receptor beta chains presented below share a single source sample, sequenced in a study of blood T cell repertoires in COVID-19. The data were produced by immunoSEQ multiplex PCR, yet TCRdb's version contains in-frame clones alone and is incomplete. This table has 110,000 or so clones, approximately 90% appearing once. The source material was peripheral blood. The receptors originated from a woman in her fifties or sixties with acute or convalescent COVID-19.

The rearrangement joins TRBV7-3 to TRBJ2-5, with 8 bases identical to TRBD1. Germline CDR1 is SGHTA and CDR2 is FQGTGA. The V segment lost 1 base and the J segment 4 bases; nucleotides outside the gene matches: 8. The CDR3 has 16 residues. DNA of the CDR3: TGTGCCAGCAGCTTAAACCCACAGGGGGTAGGAGAGACCCAGTACTTC. Protein sequence: CASSLNPQGVGETQYF.

This rearrangement joins TRBV4-1 to TRBJ1-4; a weak D match, TRBD1 (6 bases). Deletions cut 0 bases from V and 4 bases from J, with 9 bases between. Germline loops: CDR1 MGHRA, CDR2 YSYEKL. The CDR3 spans 15 residues. CDR3 residues: CASSQDRGGNEKLFF. The CDR3 DNA is TGCGCCAGCAGCCAAGATAGGGGGGGTAATGAAAAACTGTTTTTT.

J is TRBJ2-5 and V is TRBV11-1, with TRBD1 identical over 10 bases. In germline, CDR1 is SGHAT, CDR2 FQDESV (reference sequence). The CDR3 has 15 residues. V lost 1 base and J lost 2; bases outside the gene matches: 1. The DNA for the CDR3 is TGTGCCAGCAGCTTAGGGACAGGGGGACAAGAGACCCAGTACTTC. The encoded protein is CASSLGTGGQETQYF. Supplemented by reference TRBV11-1 and TRBJ2-5, the full variable domain reads EAEVAQSPRYKITEKSQAVAFWCDPISGHATLYWYRQILGQGPELLVQFQDESVVDDSQLPKDRFSAERLKGVDSTLKIQPAELGDSAMYLCASSLGTGGQETQYFGPGTRLLVL.

The chain joins TRBV5-1 to TRBJ2-5; D ambiguous. Looked up from germline, CDR1 is SGHRS and CDR2 is YFSETQ. V dropped 0 bases and J dropped 3 bases, with 9 bases sitting between them. The CDR3 covers 14 residues. The CDR3 sequence: CASSLGQAKETQYF. DNA of the CDR3: TGCGCCAGCAGCTTGGGACAAGCAAAAGAGACCCAGTACTTC.

The genes are TRBV18 and TRBJ2-5; possibly TRBD2 for D (6 bases). The CDR3 extends over 13 amino acids. CDR1 and CDR2 from the germline V gene are KGHSH and LQKENI. Trimming removed 8 bases at V and 2 bases at J, with 12 bases between. In DNA form, the CDR3 reads TGTGCCAGCAATCGGGAGAGACAAGAGACCCAGTACTTC. It translates to CASNRERQETQYF.

The genes are TRBV3-1 (or the pseudogene TRBV3-2) and TRBJ2-7; 14 bases map to TRBD2. J was trimmed by 5 bases and V by 3 bases; bases with no gene match: 6. Looked up from germline, CDR1 is LGHDT and CDR2 is YNNKEL (reference sequence). The length of the CDR3 is 16 residues. The CDR3, as DNA: TGTGCCAGCAGCCAGGGGACTAGCGGGAGAATCAACGAGCAGTACTTC. Amino acid sequence: CASSQGTSGRINEQYF.

The chain is built from TRBV6-2 or TRBV6-3 and TRBJ1-1, with 10 bases lining up with TRBD1. The CDR3 length is 16 residues. J was trimmed by 0 bases and V by 0 bases; bases with no gene match: 1. The germline V gene has CDR1 MNHEY and CDR2 SVGEGT. The CDR3 loop reads CASSYSTGGLNTEAFF. For the CDR3, the DNA is TGTGCCAGCAGTTACTCGACAGGGGGCTTGAACACTGAAGCTTTCTTT.

The J gene is TRBJ2-1, the V gene TRBV24-1; 7 bases line up with TRBD1. CDR1 is KGHDR, CDR2 SFDVKD, per germline. The CDR3 consists of 15 residues. Trimming at V came to 3 bases and at J to 7 bases, leaving 8 bases not matched to a gene. The CDR3: CATSDPGQRRNEQFF. As DNA, the CDR3 is TGTGCCACCAGTGATCCGGGACAGAGAAGGAATGAGCAGTTCTTC.

This clone appeared once. The chain uses TRBV20-1 and TRBJ1-2, with D unresolved. In germline, CDR1 is DFQATT, CDR2 SNEGSKA (reference sequence). V was cut by 4 bases and J by 3 bases, with 3 bases left in between. The CDR3 is 10 residues long. The CDR3 coding sequence is TGCAGTGCTACCGACTATGGCTACACCTTC. Translation gives CSATDYGYTF.

A word on this clone: A read error may produce the germline difference seen at one junction end. This chain uses TRBV7-9 with TRBJ1-1; tentative D call: TRBD1 (6 bases). The CDR3 has 17 amino acids. CDR1 and CDR2 (germline): SEHNR, FQNEAQ (reference sequence). Here the CDR3 DNA reads TGTGCCAGCAGCTTAGGGGCTTGGGGGCAAAGTAACACTGCAGCTTTCTTT. The encoded protein is CASSLGAWGQSNTAAFF. Filled out from reference TRBV7-9 and TRBJ1-1, the complete variable domain reads DTGVSQNPRHKITKRGQNVTFRCDPISEHNRLYWYRQTLGQGPEFLTYFQNEAQLEKSRLLSDRFSAERPKGSFSTLEIQRTEQGDSAMYLCASSLGAWGQSNTAAFFGQGTRLTVV.

This rearrangement joins TRBV28 to TRBJ2-6, with D tentatively TRBD1 (5 bases). Deletions cut 5 bases from V and 2 bases from J, with 10 bases between. CDR1 MDHEN and CDR2 SYDVKM come from the germline V gene. This CDR3 is built from 15 residues. In nucleotides, the CDR3 is TGTGCCAGCAGTCCCAGGGTGACTGGGGCCAACGTCCTGACTTTC. It translates to CASSPRVTGANVLTF.

V gene TRBV28 combines with J gene TRBJ1-2; TRBD1 matches 10 bases. V lost 6 bases and J lost 5; bases outside the gene matches: 9. Per the germline V gene, CDR1 is MDHEN and CDR2 is SYDVKM. This CDR3 is built from 15 residues. The CDR3 protein is CASRGQGSAGYGYTF. The CDR3 DNA follows: TGTGCCAGCAGGGGACAGGGGAGCGCTGGGTATGGCTACACCTTC.

This clone has more than one count but fewer than ten. This CDR3 reads CASSQGQGLYNEQFF. DNA of the CDR3: TGCGCCAGCAGCCAAGGCCAGGGACTATACAATGAGCAGTTCTTC. The chain couples TRBV4-1 to TRBJ2-1, with 7 bases that match TRBD2. The CDR3 is made up of 15 amino acids. The junction had 4 bases not matched to a gene; V was cut back by 1 base and J by 4 bases. CDR1 is MGHRA and CDR2 is YSYEKL in the germline V gene.

The V and J genes are TRBV28 and TRBJ1-1; TRBD1 might be the D (5 bases). The CDR3 covers 14 residues. CDR1 and CDR2 (germline): MDHEN, SYDVKM. Trimming left V 2 bases short and J 0 bases short, with 7 bases between. The CDR3, as DNA: TGTGCCAGCAGTTTAGGCAGGGTGAACACTGAAGCTTTCTTT. Protein product: CASSLGRVNTEAFF. Full variable domain (remainder filled in from reference TRBV28 and TRBJ1-1): DVKVTQSSRYLVKRTGEKVFLECVQDMDHENMFWYRQDPGLGLRLIYFSYDVKMKEKGDIPEGYSVSREKKERFSLILESASTNQTSMYLCASSLGRVNTEAFFGQGTRLTVV.

The chain employs TRBV6-5 and TRBJ2-7, with D possibly TRBD1 on 6 matching bases. The germline CDR1 and CDR2 sequences are MNHEY and SVGAGI. Between the trimmed V and J ends, which lost 2 bases and 0 bases, there was a span of 11 bases. The CDR3 runs to 15 residues. The DNA of the CDR3 is TGTGCCAGCAGTTACGGACAGAGCCCCTCCTACGAGCAGTACTTC. This translates into CASSYGQSPSYEQYF.

The CDR3 sequence: CASSGGHLNTGELFF. Written as DNA, the CDR3 is TGTGCCAGCAGCGGGGGACACCTGAACACCGGGGAGCTGTTTTTT. V usage is TRBV5-4 and J usage is TRBJ2-2; a weak D match, TRBD1 (6 bases). This CDR3 region has 15 residues. Germline-derived CDR1 and CDR2 are SGHNT and YYREEE (reference sequence). With 4 bases removed from V and 1 base from J, the gap between germline ends came to 11 bases. Filled out from reference TRBV5-4 and TRBJ2-2, the complete variable domain reads ETGVTQSPTHLIKTRGQQVTLRCSSQSGHNTVSWYQQALGQGPQFIFQYYREEENGRGNFPPRFSGLQFPNYSSELNVNALELDDSALYLCASSGGHLNTGELFFGEGSRLTVL.

The chain uses TRBV19 and TRBJ1-5, with D possibly TRBD1 on 5 matching bases. The CDR3 has 15 residues. CDR1 and CDR2 (germline): LNHDA, SQIVND (reference sequence). V was clipped by 3 bases and J by 4 bases, with 13 bases between them. The CDR3 region is CASSISGNGNQPQHF. The DNA of the CDR3 is TGTGCCAGTAGTATCTCAGGGAACGGGAATCAGCCCCAGCATTTT.

The chain employs TRBV28 and TRBJ1-5; D might be TRBD1 (6 bases). Germline-derived CDR1 and CDR2 are MDHEN and SYDVKM. The CDR3 is 14 amino acids. The V and J ends lost 3 bases and 3 bases respectively, with 9 bases between them. Written as DNA, the CDR3 is TGTGCCAGCAGTTTCAGGACAGTCAATCAGCCCCAGCATTTT. Translated, it gives CASSFRTVNQPQHF.

This clone appeared a single time. The chain combines TRBV7-2 with TRBJ2-3, with D perhaps matching TRBD2 (7 bases). CDR1 SGHTA and CDR2 FQGNSA come from the germline V gene. The CDR3 is 15 amino acids. Deletions cut 7 bases from V and 6 bases from J, with 20 bases between. For the CDR3, the DNA is TGTGCCAGCACCCAGGGAGGGGGGCCGGGGGATACGCAGTATTTT. It codes for CASTQGGGPGDTQYF.

This clone appeared once. CDR3 nucleotides: TGTGCCAGCAGCGTAAGTCCCCGGGAGGACGAAAAACTGTTTTTT. This codes for CASSVSPREDEKLFF. This chain uses TRBV9 with TRBJ1-4, with D unclear. This CDR3 contains 15 residues. V lost 1 base to trimming and J lost 8 bases, with 15 bases between them. CDR1 is SGDLS and CDR2 is YYNGEE in the germline V gene.

This chain joins TRBV28 and TRBJ2-7; D perhaps matches TRBD1 (7 bases). The CDR3 loop spans 15 amino acids. V gave up 3 bases and J gave up 2 bases, with 14 bases separating them. Germline V lookup: CDR1 MDHEN, CDR2 SYDVKM. CDR3 region: CASSLEEGATYEQYF. The CDR3 DNA sequence: TGTGCCAGCAGTTTGGAGGAGGGGGCAACCTACGAGCAGTACTTC.

This chain uses TRBV10-3 with TRBJ1-5; D perhaps matches TRBD1 (6 bases). This CDR3 comprises 16 residues. Germline assignment: CDR1 ENHRY and CDR2 SYGVKD. V was shortened by 0 bases and J by 3 bases, with 12 bases between the two germline ends. The CDR3 spells CAISESGRGDNQPQHF. As DNA, the CDR3 is TGTGCCATCAGTGAGTCGGGCAGGGGAGACAATCAGCCCCAGCATTTT.

The chain combines TRBV6-2 or TRBV6-3 with TRBJ1-5; maybe TRBD1 (6 bases). The germline V and J ends were trimmed by 1 base and 7 bases, with 8 bases remaining between them. CDR1 is MNHEY and CDR2 is SVGEGT in the germline V gene. This CDR3 region has 13 residues. The CDR3 DNA follows: TGTGCCAGCAGTTACTTACAGGGACAGCCCCAGCATTTT. Its translation: CASSYLQGQPQHF.

V is TRBV29-1 and J is TRBJ2-3; the match to TRBD1 covers 7 bases. Per the germline V gene, CDR1 is SQVTM and CDR2 is ANQGSEA. The CDR3 is 13 amino acids. The DNA for the CDR3 is TGCAGTGTGAGGGGGCAGGGGATAGATACGCAGTATTTT. It translates to CSVRGQGIDTQYF.

J is TRBJ2-3 and V is TRBV5-4; 10 positions agree with TRBD2. Unmatched junction bases numbered 9, after V lost 5 bases and J lost 6 bases. Germline V gives CDR1 SGHNT, CDR2 YYREEE (reference sequence). The CDR3 consists of 15 residues. The CDR3 region has the DNA TGTGCCAGCAGGATAGCGGGGGGACGATGGGATACGCAGTATTTT. This sequence encodes CASRIAGGRWDTQYF. Looking up the rest from reference TRBV5-4 and TRBJ2-3 gives the full variable domain: ETGVTQSPTHLIKTRGQQVTLRCSSQSGHNTVSWYQQALGQGPQFIFQYYREEENGRGNFPPRFSGLQFPNYSSELNVNALELDDSALYLCASRIAGGRWDTQYFGPGTRLTVL.

The chain employs TRBV27 and TRBJ1-1; 9 nucleotides match TRBD1. V dropped 3 bases and J dropped 2; count of bases not matched to a gene: 10. Germline V lookup: CDR1 MNHEY, CDR2 SMNVEV (reference sequence). The CDR3 consists of 17 residues. The chain's CDR3 is CASSLDRGGRLNTEAFF. The CDR3 DNA reads as TGTGCCAGCAGTTTGGACAGGGGAGGGAGGCTCAACACTGAAGCTTTCTTT.

The gene calls are TRBV9 and TRBJ2-1; a possible D gene is TRBD2 (6 bases). Germline V CDR1 and CDR2: SGDLS, YYNGEE. The V end lost 7 bases, the J end lost 3 bases, and 11 bases lay between the germline ends. This CDR3 is built from 13 residues. CDR3 DNA: TGTGCCAGCGGGGGGTCTCACTACAATGAGCAGTTCTTC. Translated: CASGGSHYNEQFF. Full variable domain (missing parts from reference TRBV9 and TRBJ2-1): DSGVTQTPKHLITATGQRVTLRCSPRSGDLSVYWYQQSLDQGLQFLIQYYNGEERAKGNILERFSAQQFPDLHSELNLSSLELGDSALYFCASGGSHYNEQFFGPGTRLTVL.